Following are 19 T cell receptor beta chains from one sample sequenced in a study of Ad26.COV2.S vaccination and SARS-CoV-2 variants. The protocol was immunoSEQ multiplex PCR, while the TCRdb copy is restricted to in-frame clones and leaves out a portion. The repertoire holds 350,000 to 450,000 clones, around 87% seen once, with 3.4% in the top ten. The treatment here: over 15 received Ad26.COV2.S at low or high dose, single or two shots; 5 received placebo; per-sample allocation not given. Repertoires come from day 63 after the first vaccine or placebo injection. The sequences come from peripheral blood, collected in a trial of Ad26.COV2.S vaccine versus placebo. The receptors originated from a person aged 18-65 years who received the Ad26.COV2.S COVID-19 vaccine or a placebo.

V gene TRBV7-6 combines with J gene TRBJ1-1; D is uncertain. The germline V gene has CDR1 SGHVS and CDR2 FNYEAQ. This CDR3 region has 13 residues. V was trimmed by 5 bases and J by 6 bases, leaving 13 bases between them. The CDR3 is CASSPEGGPEAFF. The CDR3 DNA reads TGTGCCAGCAGCCCCGAGGGAGGGCCTGAAGCTTTCTTT.

The chain uses TRBV7-7 and TRBJ2-2; a possible D gene is TRBD2 (7 bases). Germline values: CDR1 SSHAT, CDR2 FNYEAQ (reference sequence). The CDR3 consists of 13 residues. In DNA, the CDR3 is TGTGCTAGCGGCGGGGGCAACACCGGGGAGCTGTTTTTT. Translation: CASGGGNTGELFF. Full variable domain (missing parts from reference TRBV7-7 and TRBJ2-2): GAGVSQSPRYKVTKRGQDVTLRCDPISSHATLYWYQQALGQGPEFLTYFNYEAQPDKSGLPSDRFSAERPEGSISTLTIQRTEQRDSAMYRCASGGGNTGELFFGEGSRLTVL.

This chain joins TRBV13 and TRBJ1-1, with TRBD1 as a possible D gene (6 bases). Per the germline V gene, CDR1 is PRHDT and CDR2 is FYEKMQ (reference sequence). V lost 3 bases to trimming and J lost 1 base, with 12 bases between them. The CDR3 extends over 15 amino acids. The CDR3 spells CASSFQGPTNTEAFF. CDR3 bases: TGTGCCAGCAGCTTTCAGGGGCCGACGAACACTGAAGCTTTCTTT.

Comment on this clone: Distinct nucleotide sequences in the sample also encode this CDR3. This rearrangement joins TRBV5-6 to TRBJ1-1, with D hard to call. V was trimmed by 4 bases and J by 2 bases, leaving 9 bases between them. This CDR3 comprises 13 residues. Germline V lookup: CDR1 SGHDT, CDR2 YYEEEE. In DNA form, the CDR3 reads TGTGCCAGCAGCCTCGGGAGTAACACTGAAGCTTTCTTT. Its protein product is CASSLGSNTEAFF.

CDR3 protein: CASSLSRTDSYEQYF. The CDR3 coding sequence is TGTGCCAGCAGCTTATCCAGGACAGACTCCTACGAGCAGTACTTC. The chain combines TRBV7-6 with TRBJ2-7; TRBD1 might be the D (6 bases). Germline CDR1 and CDR2: SGHVS and FNYEAQ. The CDR3 runs to 15 residues. The ends were cut back, 2 bases at V and 0 bases at J, with 11 bases in the middle. Supplemented by reference TRBV7-6 and TRBJ2-7, the full variable domain reads GAGVSQSPRYKVTKRGQDVALRCDPISGHVSLYWYRQALGQGPEFLTYFNYEAQQDKSGLPNDRFSAERPEGSISTLTIQRTEQRDSAMYRCASSLSRTDSYEQYFGPGTRLTVT.

The chain uses TRBV28 and TRBJ1-2; perhaps TRBD1 as D (5 bases). Germline lookup yields CDR1 MDHEN and CDR2 SYDVKM. The CDR3 runs to 13 residues. The V end lost 5 bases, the J end lost 4 bases, and 11 bases lay between the germline ends. The CDR3 coding sequence is TGTGCCAGCAGTCCAGACAGACTCTATGGCTACACCTTC. Translated: CASSPDRLYGYTF.

The chain recombines TRBV4-3 with TRBJ2-7; no clear D gene. Per the germline V gene, CDR1 is LGHNA and CDR2 is YSLEER. V lost 0 bases, J lost 2 bases, and 8 bases lay in between. This CDR3 is 14 amino acids long. The CDR3 spells CASSQETPPYEQYF. Here the CDR3 DNA reads TGCGCCAGCAGCCAAGAGACACCGCCCTACGAGCAGTACTTC.

The chain is built from TRBV3-1 (or the pseudogene TRBV3-2) and TRBJ2-7, with a weak D call TRBD1 (5 bases). The V gene lost 2 bases and the J gene lost 2 bases, with 13 bases spanning the gap. Per the germline V gene, CDR1 is LGHDT and CDR2 is YNNKEL (reference sequence). The CDR3 spans 15 residues. CDR3 sequence: CASSQRQGSAYEQYF. In DNA, the CDR3 is TGTGCCAGCAGCCAAAGGCAGGGAAGTGCCTACGAGCAGTACTTC.

V is TRBV12-5 and J is TRBJ1-1; D might be TRBD1 (5 bases). The germline V and J ends were trimmed by 1 base and 1 base, with 13 bases remaining between them. There are 16 residues in the CDR3. CDR1 and CDR2 from the germline V gene are LGHNT and FRNRAP. This CDR3 reads CASGLANTGGNTEAFF. Written as DNA, the CDR3 is TGTGCTAGTGGTTTGGCTAATACAGGAGGGAACACTGAAGCTTTCTTT.

This clone has a single count. The chain carries TRBV7-9 and TRBJ2-7; D is perhaps TRBD2 (7 bases). The germline gives CDR1 SEHNR, CDR2 FQNEAQ (reference sequence). With 0 bases removed from V and 5 bases from J, the gap between germline ends came to 11 bases. This CDR3 comprises 14 residues. In DNA, the CDR3 is TGTGCCAGCAGCTTAGCGGGGGGGCCACACGAGCAGTACTTC. Amino acids: CASSLAGGPHEQYF.

The chain joins TRBV7-6 to TRBJ2-7; TRBD1 or TRBD2 may be the D gene (5 bases each). Germline CDR1 reads SGHVS; CDR2 reads FNYEAQ. The CDR3 loop spans 15 amino acids. V was cut by 0 bases and J by 0 bases, with 9 bases left in between. The CDR3 protein is CASSLAMGDSYEQYF. Written as DNA, the CDR3 is TGTGCCAGCAGCTTAGCGATGGGGGACTCCTACGAGCAGTACTTC.

The V call is TRBV7-3, the J call TRBJ2-1; D unclear. This CDR3 region has 12 residues. Trimming took off 2 bases at V and 8 bases at J, with 7 bases between the two ends. Germline CDR1 is SGHTA and CDR2 is FQGTGA. CDR3 in amino acids: CASSLYGDEQFF. The CDR3 nucleotides read TGTGCCAGCAGCTTATATGGTGATGAGCAGTTCTTC.

V usage is TRBV4-1 and J usage is TRBJ1-4, with D perhaps matching TRBD1 (6 bases). The V end was cut by 1 base, the J end by 7 bases, with 16 bases between. Per germline, CDR1 MGHRA and CDR2 YSYEKL. This CDR3 contains 16 residues. The CDR3 nucleotides read TGCGCCAGCAGCCAAGCTAGGGGGAGTTTAGTTGAAAAACTGTTTTTT. Protein: CASSQARGSLVEKLFF.

The V and J genes are TRBV7-8 and TRBJ1-1; D gene unclear. The CDR3 runs 14 residues. Germline CDR1 SGHVS, CDR2 FQNEAQ. V was clipped by 1 base and J by 3 bases, with 9 bases between them. CDR3 loop: CASSLVLGYTEAFF. The DNA of the CDR3 is TGTGCCAGCAGCTTAGTATTGGGGTACACTGAAGCTTTCTTT.

V is TRBV7-9 and J is TRBJ2-5; a possible D gene is TRBD2 (5 bases). This CDR3 region has 14 residues. V lost 1 base to trimming and J lost 7 bases, with 13 bases between them. Germline-derived CDR1 and CDR2 are SEHNR and FQNEAQ (reference sequence). CDR3 amino acids: CASSLGGLEGTQYF. CDR3 bases: TGTGCCAGCAGCTTAGGAGGACTTGAGGGGACCCAGTACTTC.

The chain links TRBV5-4 to TRBJ2-3; 11 nucleotides match TRBD1. Trimming took 4 bases from V and 5 from J; bases not matched to a gene: 3. Germline lookup yields CDR1 SGHNT and CDR2 YYREEE (reference sequence). The CDR3 runs to 14 residues. This chain's CDR3 is CASSRDRGKDTQYF. The CDR3 DNA sequence: TGTGCCAGCAGCCGGGACAGGGGGAAAGATACGCAGTATTTT.

The V and J genes are TRBV4-3 and TRBJ2-7; D is unresolved. The V and J ends lost 0 bases and 3 bases respectively, with 15 bases between them. The germline V gene has CDR1 LGHNA and CDR2 YSLEER. CDR3 size: 16 residues. The chain's CDR3 is CASSQDFFGGYYEQYF. The CDR3 coding sequence is TGCGCCAGCAGCCAAGATTTTTTTGGCGGCTACTACGAGCAGTACTTC.

The chain uses TRBV6-2 or TRBV6-3 and TRBJ2-5; D is possibly TRBD2 (6 bases). The germline V gene has CDR1 MNHEY and CDR2 SVGEGT. Trimming stripped 4 bases from V and 3 bases from J, with 15 bases between. This CDR3 has 15 residues. CDR3 residues: CASSFGGLGEETQYF. The CDR3, as DNA: TGTGCCAGCAGTTTCGGGGGTTTGGGTGAAGAGACCCAGTACTTC.

This clone occurred a few times. The chain uses TRBV6-1 and TRBJ2-7; perhaps TRBD1 as D (5 bases). The V gene's germline CDR1 is MNHNS and CDR2 SASEGT. The CDR3 loop spans 13 amino acids. V was cut by 7 bases and J by 5 bases, with 15 bases left in between. The chain's CDR3 is CASKETASHEQYF. The CDR3 DNA sequence: TGTGCCAGCAAAGAGACAGCGAGCCACGAGCAGTACTTC.